This T cell receptor (beta chain) was retrieved from a study of tumor-infiltrating lymphocytes in primary liver carcinoma (dated by TCRdb to the late 2010s). The study in broad terms: Between late 2015 and 2016, roughly five patients in China with histopathologically diagnosed primary liver carcinoma had surgical resection. Roughly 3.65 to 8 million productive TCRbeta reads were obtained per sample, and no significant difference in read depth was found between tissue types. The study combined TCRbeta repertoire sequencing, expression microarrays and whole-exome sequencing across five regions of each liver tumor, with adjacent normal tissue and blood. Hepatocellular carcinoma (four) or combined HCC and intrahepatic cholangiocarcinoma (one) was present in the five patients, who were three men and two women aged 30 to 69 years. TCRbeta repertoire sequencing covered roughly 35 specimens from 5 patients: around 25 tumor regions, 5 adjacent noncancerous liver tissues and 5 peripheral blood samples. High reproducibility was observed for the technical replicate repertoires, with mean shared-clone rates near 0.89 and correlation coefficients above 0.95. The five patients had tumors staged T1-T3 N0M0, with maximum diameters ranging from roughly 4.2 to 10 cm.

This clonotype is deemed medium-sized (0.01 to 0.1%). Its antigen has not been determined. No clone much larger than this one lies a single base away; base qualities are absent. RNA from unsorted whole blood was extracted with TRIzol reagent, and germline DNA was obtained with the DNeasy Blood & Tissue kit. At the time of sampling, the patients had chronic HBV infection and had not received any treatment. Before surgery, about 4 milliliters of peripheral blood were drawn into K2EDTA tubes. Using a constant-region primer and ProtoScript II reverse transcriptase, TCRbeta-specific cDNA was reverse-transcribed from roughly 500 ng total RNA. The TCRbeta libraries were prepared through three rounds of nested multiplex PCR following a slightly modified ARM-PCR procedure. A final 25-cycle PCR with Deep VentR polymerase added sample barcodes and Illumina adapters. Before sequencing, amplicons of 200-500 bp were purified from gel using a QIAquick gel extraction kit. An Illumina HiSeq 2500 was used to sequence the TCRbeta amplicons, generating 250-bp paired-end reads. Processing in the source paper ran as follows. Trimmomatic v0.33 was used to quality-trim the reads, and FLASH v1.2.11 was used to merge paired reads so that full CDR3 sequences could be recovered. V, D and J germline segments were assigned to the rearranged TCRbeta sequences by MiGEC v1.2.1b. Clonotype statistics and Shannon-Wiener diversity indices were calculated with VDJtools v1.0.0. Except for diversity analysis, only the 250 most abundant clonotypes of each sample were used in subsequent analyses to reduce sampling bias. Using fastp at Q25 and MiXCR, TCRdb reprocessed the public reads and kept productive beta chains. Entries that share a CDR3 protein sequence are merged under the most common genes and DNA. TCRdb, not the original authors, processed these V and J calls. This sample has 250,000 to 400,000 distinct CDR3 sequences in its table, and 65% of those were observed once. The top ten constitute around 9.5% of the sample.

What the research found in general, with its limitations: Consistent with antigen-driven expansion, pairs of tumor regions showed higher repertoire overlap (mean roughly 35%) than either tumor-adjacent pairs (about 17%) or tumor-blood pairs (roughly 14%). Since the samples were bulk and unsorted, there was no way to compare CD4+ and CD8+ T cell repertoires. With just five patients in the study, the authors point out that the findings should be validated in a larger study. Only the TCR beta chain was sequenced, so true repertoire diversity is likely underestimated because unpaired alpha chains were not captured. Compared with blood, tumors had a significantly larger share of the repertoire taken up by the top 250 clones (p = 0.039).

The sequencing input was peripheral blood. This sequence was found in a man aged 35 to 55 with primary liver carcinoma and hepatitis B virus infection.

The CDR3 amino acid sequence is: CASSFGVQETQYF. In nucleotide form, the sequence is TGTGCCAGCAGCTTCGGAGTCCAAGAGACCCAGTACTTC. The chain is assembled from TRBV11-1 and TRBJ2-5, with no confidently assigned D gene. V is shortened by 3 bases, J by 1 base, and the region joining them spans 6 bases. CDR1 and CDR2 were assigned from the germline V gene (reference sequence) as SGHAT and FQDESV. The CDR3 goes from the cysteine to the phenylalanine over 13 residues. The entry retains the CDR3 DNA only, 39 bases that are in frame from base 1.